This record concerns one TCR beta chain sequence. The CDR3 covers 16 residues. J lost 2 bases, V lost 0 bases, and 6 bases had no gene match. The germline V gene has CDR1 GTSNPN and CDR2 SVGIG (reference sequence). The data originate from a study of blood T cell repertoires in COVID-19. Those enrolled in Seattle joined during active infection and were followed longitudinally afterward. Authors' data handling: By means of reference gene primer amplification, nucleated cell counts were estimated. Sequenced by immunoSEQ multiplex PCR; TCRdb stores in-frame clones only, minus some. V, J and clone size are those of that table, while D and trimming were read from the DNA. The profile shows fewer than 300,000 clones, 80% to 90% of them singletons.

Sequencing used peripheral blood. This clonotype originated in a middle-aged man with COVID-19, enrolled during active disease. V is TRBV30 and J is TRBJ2-5, with 10 bases that match TRBD2. In DNA, the CDR3 is TGTGCCTGGAGTGTCATGGCTAGCGGGGGACAAGAGACCCAGTACTTC. Its translation: CAWSVMASGGQETQYF.